This T cell receptor (beta chain) was recovered during a study of T-cell memory formation after mild COVID-19. General study findings and limits: Later expanders leaned toward CD4+, whereas clones contracting from day 15 to 85 were balanced CD4/CD8. For contracting clones, CD4+ ones sat mainly in CM and EM, CD8+ in EMRA. Whether day 37 second-wave clones are SARS-CoV-2-specific was not confirmed.

The CDR3 is 14 residues long. With constant-segment primers, 5'RACE yielded cDNA libraries of TCR alpha and TCR beta that carried sample barcodes and UMIs. MiXCR, run by TCRdb on the 5' RACE reads, gives a single entry per CDR3 protein. The sample has approximately 490,000 distinct CDR3 sequences, 20% seen once; the top ten hold roughly an eighth. As regards this clonotype: Its target is not known.

Sequencing input: PBMCs or a T cell subset sorted from them (not recorded which). The clonotype originates from an adult woman who had mild COVID-19 (a few samples of this study predate the infection). Cell type and time point are not known. The chain couples TRBV21-1 to TRBJ2-7; the table's D gene call, TRBD1, was not cross checked with the DNA. TRBV21-1 represents a pseudogene. The DNA for the CDR3 is TGTGCCAGCAGCAAAGCGGACAGGGACTGCGAGCAGTACTTC. It specifies CASSKADRDCEQYF.